These 7 T cell receptor beta chains were sequenced from one sample in a study of somatic mutations in cytotoxic T cells in rheumatoid arthritis. Sequencing used immunoSEQ multiplex PCR; TCRdb keeps in-frame clones, though not all of them. The profile shows about 9,000 clones, nearly 80% of them singletons. The sequencing sample was made of CD8+ T cells sorted from blood. These receptor sequences come from an adult with rheumatoid arthritis.

This chain connects TRBV5-4 to TRBJ2-5; D gene unclear. V lost 0 bases, J lost 4 bases, and 10 bases lay in between. CDR3 length: 14 amino acids. Germline V gene lookup returns CDR1 SGHNT and CDR2 YYREEE (reference sequence). CDR3 DNA: TGTGCCAGCAGCTTGGGGCGAGGAATAGAGACCCAGTACTTC. This encodes CASSLGRGIETQYF.

This chain connects TRBV5-1 to TRBJ2-7, with a weak D call TRBD2 (6 bases). V lost 4 bases, J lost 0 bases, and 8 bases lay in between. This CDR3 region has 13 residues. CDR1 SGHRS and CDR2 YFSETQ come from the germline V gene. CDR3 nucleotide sequence: TGCGCCAGCAGCCCCGGGAGCTCCTACGAGCAGTACTTC. As protein: CASSPGSSYEQYF.

The chain's CDR3 is CASSRDRGPGDTQYF. CDR3 bases: TGCGCCAGCAGCCGGGACAGGGGGCCGGGAGATACGCAGTATTTT. This chain connects TRBV5-1 to TRBJ2-3; 12 positions agree with TRBD1. Germline V gene lookup returns CDR1 SGHRS and CDR2 YFSETQ. Trimming removed 4 bases from V and 5 bases from J; junction bases left unmatched: 5. This CDR3 is built from 15 residues. Complete variable domain (other parts from reference TRBV5-1 and TRBJ2-3): KAGVTQTPRYLIKTRGQQVTLSCSPISGHRSVSWYQQTPGQGLQFLFEYFSETQRNKGNFPGRFSGRQFSNSRSEMNVSTLELGDSALYLCASSRDRGPGDTQYFGPGTRLTVL.

This rearrangement joins TRBV21-1 to TRBJ2-4; TRBD1 is taken as the D call from the table, unchecked against the DNA. TRBV21-1 corresponds to a pseudogene. The CDR3 runs to 18 residues. This CDR3 reads CASRIGIDRRLAKNIQYF. The CDR3 DNA reads TGTGCCAGCCGCATTGGGATCGACAGGCGGCTAGCCAAAAACATTCAGTACTTC.

The J gene is TRBJ2-5, the V gene TRBV6-5; 10 nucleotides align to TRBD2. Germline V gene data show CDR1 as MNHEY and CDR2 as SVGAGI. This CDR3 has 16 residues. Unmatched junction bases numbered 9, after V lost 4 bases and J lost 4 bases. The CDR3 loop is CASSSVTSGAVETQYF. DNA for the CDR3: TGTGCCAGCAGTTCCGTTACTAGCGGGGCTGTAGAGACCCAGTACTTC.

The V and J genes are TRBV7-9 and TRBJ2-4; no firm D call. The V end was cut by 4 bases, the J end by 0 bases, with 10 bases between. This CDR3 has 15 residues. Per the germline V gene, CDR1 is SEHNR and CDR2 is FQNEAQ (reference sequence). This CDR3 reads CASSSTTVAKNIQYF. The DNA of the CDR3 is TGTGCCAGCAGCTCAACGACTGTAGCCAAAAACATTCAGTACTTC. The whole variable domain, filled in from reference TRBV7-9 and TRBJ2-4, reads DTGVSQNPRHKITKRGQNVTFRCDPISEHNRLYWYRQTLGQGPEFLTYFQNEAQLEKSRLLSDRFSAERPKGSFSTLEIQRTEQGDSAMYLCASSSTTVAKNIQYFGAGTRLSVL.

The chain employs TRBV5-1 and TRBJ2-2; possible D gene TRBD2, 5 bases. Trimming took off 2 bases at V and 1 base at J, with 9 bases between the two ends. Germline lookup yields CDR1 SGHRS and CDR2 YFSETQ. This CDR3 has 15 amino acids. The CDR3, as DNA: TGCGCCAGCAGCTTTTCCGGGGTGAACACCGGGGAGCTGTTTTTT. It yields the protein CASSFSGVNTGELFF.